The clone carrying this T cell receptor beta chain came up a few times. V was pared by 4 bases and J by 2 bases, with 13 bases of the junction left unmatched. The CDR3 is 16 residues long. The germline V gene encodes CDR1 SQVTM and CDR2 ANQGSEA. The data belong to a study of CD8 T cells in Susac syndrome. Study-level background: Among sequenced Susac syndrome patients, about 6 had active disease and roughly eight were in remission.

Random hexamers were used to reverse transcribe roughly 0.5 to 1 ug of RNA. MiXCR, run by TCRdb on the immunoSEQ multiplex PCR reads, gives a single entry per CDR3 protein. Among 80,000 or so distinct CDR3 sequences listed, approximately 93% were seen once. The clonotype comes from a human donor with Susac syndrome. Sequencing was carried out using CD8+ T cells from PBMCs. J is TRBJ1-1 and V is TRBV29-1; 7 nucleotides agree with TRBD1. CDR3 protein: CSVVFPPNRGNTEAFF. CDR3 in DNA: TGCAGCGTTGTTTTCCCACCGAACAGGGGTAACACTGAAGCTTTCTTT.